What follows are 4 T cell receptor beta chains derived from one specimen sequenced in a study of T cells in Graves' hyperthyroidism and ophthalmopathy. RNA transcripts gave rise to amplified TCR beta CDR3 regions. TCR CDR3 regions were first amplified by RT-PCR with HTBI primers. TCRdb reprocessed the multiplex PCR reads via MiXCR and lists one record per CDR3 protein. The repertoire includes almost 600,000 distinct CDR3 sequences, 14% of them detected once, and roughly 5.7% sits in the top ten. What was sequenced was blood. The receptors stem from a woman under 40 with Graves' hyperthyroidism that later progressed to Graves' ophthalmopathy.

This clonotype was observed at least ten times. The chain is built from TRBV5-1 and TRBJ2-1; D is perhaps TRBD1 (5 bases). This CDR3 region has 12 residues. CDR1 is SGHRS, CDR2 YFSETQ, per germline. Trimming left V 5 bases short and J 6 bases short, with 9 bases between. CDR3 in DNA: TGCGCCAGCAGGGCAGGGTTCAATGAGCAGTTCTTC. Translating it yields CASRAGFNEQFF. The whole variable domain, remainder taken from reference TRBV5-1 and TRBJ2-1, is KAGVTQTPRYLIKTRGQQVTLSCSPISGHRSVSWYQQTPGQGLQFLFEYFSETQRNKGNFPGRFSGRQFSNSRSEMNVSTLELGDSALYLCASRAGFNEQFFGPGTRLTVL.

This clonotype was counted ten times or more. The rearrangement links TRBV30 to TRBJ1-5; D not certain. The CDR3 extends over 17 amino acids. Trimming shortened V by 0 bases and J by 2 bases, and 17 bases separated the two germline ends. Looked up from germline, CDR1 is GTSNPN and CDR2 is SVGIG (reference sequence). The CDR3 DNA follows: TGTGCCTGGAGTGTACAGAGTCGGGGAGGGCGCAATCAGCCCCAGCATTTT. It is translated as CAWSVQSRGGRNQPQHF.

This clonotype was detected a few times. The chain combines TRBV24-1 with TRBJ2-1, with D perhaps matching TRBD1 (5 bases). The CDR3 extends over 16 amino acids. V gave up 2 bases and J gave up 0 bases, with 10 bases separating them. The germline gives CDR1 KGHDR, CDR2 SFDVKD. DNA of the CDR3: TGTGCCACCAGTGATTGGGGCGGAGACTCCTACAATGAGCAGTTCTTC. Protein product: CATSDWGGDSYNEQFF.

This clonotype was observed at least ten times. DNA for the CDR3: TGTGCCAGCAGGTGGACAGGGACTGAAGCTTTCTTT. Protein sequence: CASRWTGTEAFF. The rearrangement joins TRBV12-3 or TRBV12-4 to TRBJ1-1; TRBD1 matches at 8 bases. V was pared by 6 bases and J by 5 bases, with 2 bases of the junction left unmatched. The CDR3 runs to 12 residues.